This T cell receptor (beta chain) is from a study of radiation and T cells in renal cell carcinoma. Turning to the study itself: Nephrectomy followed 15 Gy stereotactic body radiation by 4 weeks.

For this clone: The antigen is unknown.

Assay: immunoSEQ multiplex PCR; the TCRdb copy retains only in-frame clones and omits some. The sample carries some 110,000 clones, around 84% recorded once. Whole-study results and caveats: In blood, top tumor clones expanded by 2 weeks, shrinking by 4. Pretreatment tumor biopsies were lacking, so baseline clonotypes are unknown.

The time point is: baseline pretreatment blood. Indicated treatment: 15 Gy SBRT to primary tumor, nephrectomy 4 weeks later. The patient's renal cell carcinoma had clear cell pathology. V lost 1 base, J lost 3 bases, and 3 bases lay in between. The CDR3 length is 13 residues. CDR1 and CDR2 from the germline V gene are SNHLY and FYNNEI. This TCR derives from an older woman with renal cell carcinoma. The sample consisted of blood, taken from a patient whose treatment included radiotherapy and nephrectomy. V is TRBV2 and J is TRBJ2-2; D is uncertain. The CDR3 loop reads CASSEGYTGELFF. The CDR3 coding sequence is TGTGCCAGCAGTGAAGGTTACACCGGGGAGCTGTTTTTT. Variable domain in full (rest from reference TRBV2 and TRBJ2-2): EPEVTQTPSHQVTQMGQEVILRCVPISNHLYFYWYRQILGQKVEFLVSFYNNEISEKSEIFDDQFSVERPDGSNFTLKIRSTKLEDSAMYFCASSEGYTGELFFGEGSRLTVL.